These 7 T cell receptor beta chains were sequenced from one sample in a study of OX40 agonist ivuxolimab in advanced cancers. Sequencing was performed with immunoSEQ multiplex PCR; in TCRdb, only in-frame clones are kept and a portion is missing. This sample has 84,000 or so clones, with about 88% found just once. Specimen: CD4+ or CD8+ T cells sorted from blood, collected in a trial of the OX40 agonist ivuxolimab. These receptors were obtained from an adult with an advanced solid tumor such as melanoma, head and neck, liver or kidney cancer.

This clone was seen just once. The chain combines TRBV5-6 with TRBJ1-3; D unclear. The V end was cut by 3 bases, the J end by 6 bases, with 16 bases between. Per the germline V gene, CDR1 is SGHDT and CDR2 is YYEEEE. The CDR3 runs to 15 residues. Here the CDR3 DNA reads TGTGCCAGCAGCTGGGAGGCGGGTCGCGAAAACACCATATATTTT. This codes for CASSWEAGRENTIYF.

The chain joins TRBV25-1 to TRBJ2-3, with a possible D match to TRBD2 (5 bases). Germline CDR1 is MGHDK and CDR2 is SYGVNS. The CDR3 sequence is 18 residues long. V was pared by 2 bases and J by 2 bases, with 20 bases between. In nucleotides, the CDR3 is TGTGCCAGCAGTGAAGGTGTGAGGTCCAGAGGGCACACAGATACGCAGTATTTT. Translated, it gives CASSEGVRSRGHTDTQYF.

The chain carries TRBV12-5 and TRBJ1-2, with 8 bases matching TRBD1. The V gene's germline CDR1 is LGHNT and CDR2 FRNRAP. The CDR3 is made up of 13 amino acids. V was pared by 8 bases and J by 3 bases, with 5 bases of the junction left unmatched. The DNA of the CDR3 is TGTGCTAGTAACAGGGGGACGGACTATGGCTACACCTTC. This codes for CASNRGTDYGYTF.

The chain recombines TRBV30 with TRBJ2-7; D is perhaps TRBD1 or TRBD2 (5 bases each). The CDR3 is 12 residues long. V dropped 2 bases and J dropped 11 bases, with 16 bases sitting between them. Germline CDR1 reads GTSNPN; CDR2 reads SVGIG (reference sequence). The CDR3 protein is CAWSPGTLGEYF. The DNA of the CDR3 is TGTGCCTGGAGTCCCGGGACCCTAGGGGAGTACTTC.

CDR3 amino acids: CASSPRGQGESGYTF. The CDR3 DNA sequence: TGTGCCAGCTCACCGCGAGGGCAGGGGGAGAGTGGCTACACCTTC. The chain joins TRBV18 to TRBJ1-2; 7 bases are shared with TRBD1. CDR1 and CDR2 from the germline V gene are KGHSH and LQKENI. J lost 7 bases, V lost 3 bases, and 11 bases had no gene match. There are 15 residues in the CDR3.

The CDR3 DNA follows: TGTGCCAGCAGACGGACTAGCGGGGGGCCAAATGAGCAGTTCTTC. Its protein product is CASRRTSGGPNEQFF. This sequence joins TRBV6-5 and TRBJ2-1; 14 bases are a match to TRBD2. The V gene end was trimmed by 6 bases and the J gene end by 7 bases; junction bases not matched to a gene: 5. The germline CDR1 and CDR2 sequences are MNHEY and SVGAGI. The CDR3 extends over 15 amino acids.

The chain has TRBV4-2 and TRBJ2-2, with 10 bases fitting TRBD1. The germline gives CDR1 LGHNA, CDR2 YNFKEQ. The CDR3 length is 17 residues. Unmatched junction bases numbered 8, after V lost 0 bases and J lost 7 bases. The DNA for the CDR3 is TGTGCCAGCAGCCAAGATTTGGGACAGGGGAGGGTCGGGGAGCTGTTTTTT. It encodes CASSQDLGQGRVGELFF.